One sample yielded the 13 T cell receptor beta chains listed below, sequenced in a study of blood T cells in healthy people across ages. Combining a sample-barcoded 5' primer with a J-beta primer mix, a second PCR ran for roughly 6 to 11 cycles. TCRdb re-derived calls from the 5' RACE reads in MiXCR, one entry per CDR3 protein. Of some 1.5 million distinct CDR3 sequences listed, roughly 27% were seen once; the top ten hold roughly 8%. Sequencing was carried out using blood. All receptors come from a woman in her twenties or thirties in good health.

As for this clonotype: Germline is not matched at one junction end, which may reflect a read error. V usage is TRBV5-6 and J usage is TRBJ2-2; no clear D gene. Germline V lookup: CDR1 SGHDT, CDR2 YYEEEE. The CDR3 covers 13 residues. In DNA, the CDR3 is TGTGCCAGCGGCTTGACGGCCCACGGGGAGCTGTTTTTT. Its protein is CASGLTAHGELFF.

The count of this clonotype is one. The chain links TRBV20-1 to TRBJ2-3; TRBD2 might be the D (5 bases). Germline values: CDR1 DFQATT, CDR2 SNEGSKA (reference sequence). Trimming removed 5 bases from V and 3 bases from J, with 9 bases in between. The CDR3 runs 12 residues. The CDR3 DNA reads TGCAGTGCTCGTCAGCGGACAGATACGCAGTATTTT. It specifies CSARQRTDTQYF.

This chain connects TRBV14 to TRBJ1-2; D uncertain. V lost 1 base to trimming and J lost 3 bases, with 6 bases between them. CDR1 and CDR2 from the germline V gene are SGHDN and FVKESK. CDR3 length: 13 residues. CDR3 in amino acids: CASSQVSDYGYTF. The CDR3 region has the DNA TGTGCCAGCAGCCAAGTCTCAGACTATGGCTACACCTTC.

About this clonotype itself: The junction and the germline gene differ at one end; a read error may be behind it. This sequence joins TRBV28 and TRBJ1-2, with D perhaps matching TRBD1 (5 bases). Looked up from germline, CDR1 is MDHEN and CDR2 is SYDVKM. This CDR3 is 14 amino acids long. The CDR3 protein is CTSRRDLRNYGYTF. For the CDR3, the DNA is TGTACCAGCAGGCGGGACCTGCGTAACTATGGCTACACCTTC.

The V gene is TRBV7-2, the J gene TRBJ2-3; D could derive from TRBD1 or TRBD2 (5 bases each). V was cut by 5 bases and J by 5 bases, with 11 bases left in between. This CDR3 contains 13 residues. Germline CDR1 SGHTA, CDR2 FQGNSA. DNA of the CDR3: TGTGCCAGCAGCCCCGAGGGGAGAGATACGCAGTATTTT. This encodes CASSPEGRDTQYF.

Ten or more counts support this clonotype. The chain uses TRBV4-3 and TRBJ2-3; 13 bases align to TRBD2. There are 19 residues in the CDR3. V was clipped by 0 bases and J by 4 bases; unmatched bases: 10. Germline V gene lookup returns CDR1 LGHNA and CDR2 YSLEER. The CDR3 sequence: CASSQDLTSGRAGADTQYF. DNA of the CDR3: TGCGCCAGCAGCCAAGATCTTACTAGCGGGAGGGCCGGCGCAGATACGCAGTATTTT.

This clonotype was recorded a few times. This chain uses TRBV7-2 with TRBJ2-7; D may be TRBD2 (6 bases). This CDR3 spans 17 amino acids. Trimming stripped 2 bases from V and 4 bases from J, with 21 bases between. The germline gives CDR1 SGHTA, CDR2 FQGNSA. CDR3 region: CASSLPKAGGNPYEQYF. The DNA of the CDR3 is TGTGCCAGCAGCTTACCCAAAGCCGGGGGTAACCCTTACGAGCAGTACTTC.

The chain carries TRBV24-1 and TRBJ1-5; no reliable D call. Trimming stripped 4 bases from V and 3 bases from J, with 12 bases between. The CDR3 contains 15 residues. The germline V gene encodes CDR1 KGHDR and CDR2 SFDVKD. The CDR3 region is CATSDQDGPNQPQHF. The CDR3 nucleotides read TGTGCCACCAGTGACCAGGATGGCCCCAATCAGCCCCAGCATTTT.

The CDR3 reads CSASKPGQSYGYTF. For the CDR3, the DNA is TGCAGTGCTTCGAAACCGGGACAGAGCTATGGCTACACCTTC. This rearrangement joins TRBV20-1 to TRBJ1-2; 7 bases are shared with TRBD1. CDR1 and CDR2 from the germline V gene are DFQATT and SNEGSKA (reference sequence). The V gene end was trimmed by 5 bases and the J gene end by 4 bases; junction bases not matched to a gene: 10. The CDR3 spans 14 residues.

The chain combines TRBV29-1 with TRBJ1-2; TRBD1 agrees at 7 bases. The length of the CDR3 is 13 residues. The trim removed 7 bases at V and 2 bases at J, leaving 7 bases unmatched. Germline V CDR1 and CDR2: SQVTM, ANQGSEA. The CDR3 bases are TGCAGCGGTGGGGACAGTGGGAACTATGGCTACACCTTC. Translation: CSGGDSGNYGYTF.

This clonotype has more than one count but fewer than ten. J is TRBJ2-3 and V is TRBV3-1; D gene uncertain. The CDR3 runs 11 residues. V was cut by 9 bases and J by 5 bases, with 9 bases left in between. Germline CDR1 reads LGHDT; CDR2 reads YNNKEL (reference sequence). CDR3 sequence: CASRLQDTQYF. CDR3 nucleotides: TGTGCCAGTCGCCTCCAAGATACGCAGTATTTT.

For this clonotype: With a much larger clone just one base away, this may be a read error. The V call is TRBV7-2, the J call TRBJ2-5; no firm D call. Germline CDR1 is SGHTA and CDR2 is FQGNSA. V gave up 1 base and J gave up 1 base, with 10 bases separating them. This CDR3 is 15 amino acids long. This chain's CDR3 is CASSLGVVIQETQYF. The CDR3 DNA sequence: TGTGCCAGCAGCTTAGGCGTAGTGATCCAAGAGACCCAGTACTTC.

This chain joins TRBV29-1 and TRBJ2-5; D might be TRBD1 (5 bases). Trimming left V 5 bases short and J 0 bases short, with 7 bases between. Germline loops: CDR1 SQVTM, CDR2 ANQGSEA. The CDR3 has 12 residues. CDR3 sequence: CSVIGDQETQYF. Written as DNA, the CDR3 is TGCAGCGTTATAGGGGACCAAGAGACCCAGTACTTC.